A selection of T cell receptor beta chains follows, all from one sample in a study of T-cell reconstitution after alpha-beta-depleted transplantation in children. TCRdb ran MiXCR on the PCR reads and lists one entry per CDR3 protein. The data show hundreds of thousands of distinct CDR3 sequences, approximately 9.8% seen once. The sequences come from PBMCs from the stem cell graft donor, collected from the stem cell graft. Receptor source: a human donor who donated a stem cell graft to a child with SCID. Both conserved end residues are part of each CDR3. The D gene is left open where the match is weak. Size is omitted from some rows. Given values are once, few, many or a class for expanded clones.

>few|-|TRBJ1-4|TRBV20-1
TGCAGTGTTAGAAAAGGAGAAAAACTGTTTTTT
CSVRKGEKLFF
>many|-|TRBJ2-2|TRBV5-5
TGTGCCAGCAGCTTGCAAGGGGTGGCCGGGGAGCTGTTTTTT
CASSLQGVAGELFF
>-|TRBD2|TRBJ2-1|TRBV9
TGTGCCAGCAGCGTAGGGGGCGGGGGGGCCGCCTACAATGAGCAGTTCTTC
CASSVGGGGAAYNEQFF
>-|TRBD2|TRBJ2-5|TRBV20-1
TGCAGTGCTAGAGATTTTCGACTAGCGGGAGATAAGGAAGAGACCCAGTACTTC
CSARDFRLAGDKEETQYF
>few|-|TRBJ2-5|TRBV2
TGTGCCAGCAGTGATTGGGGCGTAAAGACCCAGTACTTC
CASSDWGVKTQYF
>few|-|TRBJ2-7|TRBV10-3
TGTGCCATCACACAAAACCATAACGAGCAGTACTTC
CAITQNHNEQYF
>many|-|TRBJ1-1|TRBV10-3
TGTGCCATCAGTGAGGTGGGAACTGAAGCTTTCTTT
CAISEVGTEAFF
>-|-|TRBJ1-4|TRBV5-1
TGCGCCAGCAGCTTGGGAGGGCCTAATGAAAAACTGTTTTTT
CASSLGGPNEKLFF
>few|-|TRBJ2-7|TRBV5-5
TGTGCCAGCAGCCGCAACATCCTTTTGGCAATACCCTACGAGCAGTACTTC
CASSRNILLAIPYEQYF
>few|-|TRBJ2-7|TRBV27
TGTGCCAGCAGTCTAATATATGGACGCTACGAGCAGTACTTC
CASSLIYGRYEQYF
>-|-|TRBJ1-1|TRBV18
TGTGCCAGCTCACCACCGAGCAGGGAGAGAACTGAAGCTTTCTTT
CASSPPSRERTEAFF
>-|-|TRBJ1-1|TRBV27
TGTGCCAGCACCCCAGGAGCGAACACTGAAGCTTTCTTT
CASTPGANTEAFF
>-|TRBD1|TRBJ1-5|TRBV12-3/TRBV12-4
TGTGCCAGCAGTTTATGGGACAGGGTAAGGGGGCCCCAGCATTTT
CASSLWDRVRGPQHF
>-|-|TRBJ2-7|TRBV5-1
TGCGCCAGCAGCCTACAGACAGGCTGGGAGCAGTACTTC
CASSLQTGWEQYF
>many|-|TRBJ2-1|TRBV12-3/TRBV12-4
TGTGCCAGCAGTTTTTCCCAGGGTTCTGAGCAGTTCTTC
CASSFSQGSEQFF
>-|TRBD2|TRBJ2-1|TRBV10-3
TGTGCCATCAGTGCACCAAAGACTAGCGGGGGGGACGGGAATGAGCAGTTCTTC
CAISAPKTSGGDGNEQFF
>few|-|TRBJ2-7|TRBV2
TGTGCCAGCAAAGCGGCGTCGATATACGAGCAGTACTTC
CASKAASIYEQYF
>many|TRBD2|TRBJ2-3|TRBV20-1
TGCAGTGCTAAAAAAGCGGGGGGAGTTCTGGATACGCAGTATTTT
CSAKKAGGVLDTQYF
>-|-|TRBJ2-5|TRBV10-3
TGTGCCATCAGTGAGTCGGGCAGGGCCGGGGAGACCCAGTACTTC
CAISESGRAGETQYF
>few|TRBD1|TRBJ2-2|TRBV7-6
TGTGCCAGCAGCTTAGCGATACAGGGGACCGGGGAGCTGTTTTTT
CASSLAIQGTGELFF
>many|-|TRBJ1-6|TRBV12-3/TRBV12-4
TGTGCCAGCAGTCGAGAAAGCTATAATTCACCCCTCCACTTT
CASSRESYNSPLHF
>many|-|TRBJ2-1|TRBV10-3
TGTGCCACCCTAGGCGGGCTAAACAATGAGCAGTTCTTC
CATLGGLNNEQFF
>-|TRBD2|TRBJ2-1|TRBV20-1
TGCAGTGCTAGAGGGGGACTAGAAGTAGGCTCCTACAATGAGCAGTTCTTC
CSARGGLEVGSYNEQFF
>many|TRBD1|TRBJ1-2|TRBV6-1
TGTGCCAGCAGGACAGGGGCCTATGGCTACACCTTC
CASRTGAYGYTF
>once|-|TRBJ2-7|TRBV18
TGTGCCAGCTCACCATCGGCAGGTGGATCCTACGAGCAGTACTTC
CASSPSAGGSYEQYF
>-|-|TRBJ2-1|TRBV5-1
TGCGCCAGCAGCACCGGGACTCCGTACAATGAGCAGTTCTTC
CASSTGTPYNEQFF
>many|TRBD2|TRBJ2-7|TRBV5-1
TGCGCCAGCAGCTTGGCCGGAACTAGCGGGGGCGTCGCCTACGAGCAGTACTTC
CASSLAGTSGGVAYEQYF
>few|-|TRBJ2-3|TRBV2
TGTGCCAGCAGTGGGCTCGAGGGTGGAAGGACAGATACGCAGTATTTT
CASSGLEGGRTDTQYF
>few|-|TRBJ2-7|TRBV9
TGTGCCAGCAGCTCCCAGCATAACTACGAGCAGTACTTC
CASSSQHNYEQYF
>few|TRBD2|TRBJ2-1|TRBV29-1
TGCAGCGTTGATCAGACTAGCGGGGCCTACAATGAGCAGTTCTTC
CSVDQTSGAYNEQFF
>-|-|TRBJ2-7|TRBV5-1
TGCGCCAGCAGCTCTGACACCGGGCCCTACGAGCAGTACTTC
CASSSDTGPYEQYF
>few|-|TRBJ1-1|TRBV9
TGTGCCAGCAGCGCAATGGGGGGCACTGAAGCTTTCTTT
CASSAMGGTEAFF
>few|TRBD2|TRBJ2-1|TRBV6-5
TGTGCCAGCAGTAACCCGGGACTAGCGGACTCCTACAATGAGCAGTTCTTC
CASSNPGLADSYNEQFF
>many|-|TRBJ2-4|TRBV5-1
TGCGCCAGCAGCTTGGATAGGGCTTACAAAAACATTCAGTACTTC
CASSLDRAYKNIQYF
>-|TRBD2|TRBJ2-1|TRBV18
TGTGCCAGCTCACCAGAAACTAGCGGGAATGAGCAGTTCTTC
CASSPETSGNEQFF